This entry lists 3 T cell receptor beta chains sequenced from one sample in a study of identical twins. MiXCR, run by TCRdb on the 5' RACE reads, gives a single entry per CDR3 protein. Of hundreds of thousands of distinct CDR3 sequences detected, approximately 18% appear once; the ten largest clones hold roughly 13%. The sample also formed part of further work on T cells expressing NK-cell markers.

The source material was PBMCs. Receptors were obtained from a woman between 18 and 29 years old in good health.

This chain connects TRBV5-6 to TRBJ1-5; no reliable D call. The V gene lost 3 bases and the J gene lost 6 bases, with 10 bases spanning the gap. CDR1 and CDR2 from the germline V gene are SGHDT and YYEEEE. CDR3 length: 13 amino acids. The CDR3: CASSSNTAQPQHF. The CDR3 DNA follows: TGTGCCAGCAGCTCGAATACCGCTCAGCCCCAGCATTTT.

V is TRBV29-1 and J is TRBJ2-7; 8 positions match TRBD1. The trim removed 4 bases at V and 2 bases at J, leaving 4 bases unmatched. The CDR3 loop spans 13 amino acids. Germline lookup yields CDR1 SQVTM and CDR2 ANQGSEA. CDR3 nucleotides: TGCAGCGTTGGACGGACAGGGACCTACGAGCAGTACTTC. It translates to CSVGRTGTYEQYF.

V gene TRBV6-2 or TRBV6-3 combines with J gene TRBJ2-7; 9 nucleotides agree with TRBD2. V gave up 6 bases and J gave up 6 bases; unmatched junction bases: 6. CDR3 length: 13 amino acids. Germline loops: CDR1 MNHEY, CDR2 SVGEGT. The CDR3: CASSSGTSSEQYF. The CDR3 DNA follows: TGTGCCAGCAGCTCCGGGACTAGCTCCGAGCAGTACTTC.